The T cell receptor beta chain under discussion was sequenced for a study of a mutant IDH1 vaccine in newly diagnosed glioma. About the study: Vaccinations were initiated 4-6 weeks following radiotherapy alone, or were given together with temozolomide cycles. Patients had received radiotherapy, temozolomide, or both previously, most receiving both.

The CDR3 consists of 15 residues. Trimming cost V 5 bases and J 4 bases; bases outside gene matches: 8. Germline V lookup: CDR1 SGHTA, CDR2 FQGNSA. Time point noted: week 5, during vaccination. Doses of 300 ug of mutant IDH1 20-mer peptide were given with topical imiquimod. Libraries were prepared by immunoSEQ multiplex PCR; TCRdb keeps only in-frame clonotypes and omits some of them. Of about 25,000 clones listed, 77% are singletons. Points on this clone: No antigen is known for it.

The material was PBMCs, obtained from a glioma patient whose treatment included an IDH1 peptide vaccine. This TCR came from a man aged 40-50 years with glioma. V is TRBV7-2 and J is TRBJ2-3; the match to TRBD2 covers 8 bases. CDR3 region: CASSLLAVEADTQYF. CDR3 nucleotide sequence: TGTGCCAGCAGCCTACTAGCGGTGGAGGCAGATACGCAGTATTTT.